This TCR beta chain was identified during a study of beta chain features in type 1 diabetes. Study details: Regarding age, gender and cell yields, patients proved similar to healthy donors. General study points: Naive, central memory and Treg TCRB repertoires appeared more alike in patients than in healthy donors. An over-representation of cells with high TCR expression could result from cDNA sequencing. For Type 1 diabetes patients, all four CD4+ subsets carried TCRB CDR3s that were moderately but significantly shorter. Small HLA sub-analyses could not settle whether HLA shapes TCRB rearrangement.

This CDR3 has 17 amino acids. Unmatched junction bases numbered 14, after V lost 3 bases and J lost 6 bases. The V gene's germline CDR1 is MGHDK and CDR2 SYGVNS. What was sequenced were expressed TCRB transcripts, since all of the isolated RNA had been reverse transcribed. TCRdb's copy holds only in-frame clones and misses some; the assay was immunoSEQ multiplex PCR. The sample shows a few hundred thousand clones, around 14% of them seen only once. Of note for this clone: The target antigen is unknown.

The J gene is TRBJ2-4, the V gene TRBV25-1; TRBD2 agrees at 7 bases. Material for sequencing was naive CD4+ T cells from blood. This TCR was sampled from a man aged 25 to 40 with type 1 diabetes. CDR3 sequence (DNA): TGTGCCAGCAGTGAGGTCTGGGGGGGACGGGCTGGAAACATTCAGTACTTC. Protein: CASSEVWGGRAGNIQYF.